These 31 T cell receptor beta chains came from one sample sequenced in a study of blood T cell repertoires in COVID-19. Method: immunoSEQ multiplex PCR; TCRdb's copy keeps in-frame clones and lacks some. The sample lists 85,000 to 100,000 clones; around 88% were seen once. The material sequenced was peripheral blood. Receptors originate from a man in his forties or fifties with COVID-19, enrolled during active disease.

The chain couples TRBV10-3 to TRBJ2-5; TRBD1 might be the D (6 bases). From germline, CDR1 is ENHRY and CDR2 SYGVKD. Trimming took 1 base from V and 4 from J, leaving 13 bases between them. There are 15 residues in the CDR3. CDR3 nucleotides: TGTGCCATCAGTGAGTTACAGGGCGTTGGAGAGACCCAGTACTTC. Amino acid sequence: CAISELQGVGETQYF.

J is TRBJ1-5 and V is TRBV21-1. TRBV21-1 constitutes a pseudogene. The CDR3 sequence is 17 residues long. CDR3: CASSGLSRLHSNQPQHF. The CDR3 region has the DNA TGTGCCAGCAGCGGACTTTCCAGGTTACATAGCAATCAGCCCCAGCATTTT.

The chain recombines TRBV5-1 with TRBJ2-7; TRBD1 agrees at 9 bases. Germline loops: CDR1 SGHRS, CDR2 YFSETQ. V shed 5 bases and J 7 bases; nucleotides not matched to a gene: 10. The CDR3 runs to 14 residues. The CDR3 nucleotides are TGCGCCAGCAGGGCCCCGGGACAGGGTGGAGAGCAGTACTTC. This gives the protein CASRAPGQGGEQYF.

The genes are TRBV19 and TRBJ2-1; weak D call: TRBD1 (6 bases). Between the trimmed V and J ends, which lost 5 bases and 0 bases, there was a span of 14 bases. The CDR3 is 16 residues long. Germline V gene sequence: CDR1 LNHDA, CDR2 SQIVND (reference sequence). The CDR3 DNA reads TGTGCCAGTAGTGCAAAGCAGGGGAGCTCCTACAATGAGCAGTTCTTC. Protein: CASSAKQGSSYNEQFF. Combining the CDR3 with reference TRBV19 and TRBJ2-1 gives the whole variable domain DGGITQSPKYLFRKEGQNVTLSCEQNLNHDAMYWYRQDPGQGLRLIYYSQIVNDFQKGDIAEGYSVSREKKESFPLTVTSAQKNPTAFYLCASSAKQGSSYNEQFFGPGTRLTVL.

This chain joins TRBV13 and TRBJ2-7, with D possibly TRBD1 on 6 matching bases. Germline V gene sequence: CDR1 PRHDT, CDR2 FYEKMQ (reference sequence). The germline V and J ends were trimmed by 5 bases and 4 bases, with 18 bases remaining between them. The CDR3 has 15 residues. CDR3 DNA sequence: TGTGCCAGCAGCCAGACCGGGACATTAAAGTACGAGCAGTACTTC. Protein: CASSQTGTLKYEQYF.

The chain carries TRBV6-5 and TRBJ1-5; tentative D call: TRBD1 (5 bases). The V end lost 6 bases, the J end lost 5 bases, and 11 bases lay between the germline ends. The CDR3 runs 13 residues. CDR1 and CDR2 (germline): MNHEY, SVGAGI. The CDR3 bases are TGTGCCAGCAGGACAACAGGCTATCAGCCCCAGCATTTT. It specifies CASRTTGYQPQHF.

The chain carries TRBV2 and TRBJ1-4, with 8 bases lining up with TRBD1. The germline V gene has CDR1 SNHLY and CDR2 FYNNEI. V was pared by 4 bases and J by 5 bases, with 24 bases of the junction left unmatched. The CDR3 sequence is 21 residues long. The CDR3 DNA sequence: TGTGCCAGCAGTGTACAGGTGGAGCGGACAGGGTCTCTATTGGAAAATGAAAAACTGTTTTTT. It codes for CASSVQVERTGSLLENEKLFF.

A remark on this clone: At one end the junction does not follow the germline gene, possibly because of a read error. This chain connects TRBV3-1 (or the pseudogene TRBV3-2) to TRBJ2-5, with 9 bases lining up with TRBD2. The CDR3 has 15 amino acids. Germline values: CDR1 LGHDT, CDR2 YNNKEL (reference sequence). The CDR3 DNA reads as TGTGCCAGCAGCCAAGGGCCTAGCGGGGAAAAGACCCGGTACTTC. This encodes CASSQGPSGEKTRYF.

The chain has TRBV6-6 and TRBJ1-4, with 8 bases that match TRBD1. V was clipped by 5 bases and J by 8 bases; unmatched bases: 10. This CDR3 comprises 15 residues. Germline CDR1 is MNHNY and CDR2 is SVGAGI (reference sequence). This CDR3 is CASSKGQERGEKLFF. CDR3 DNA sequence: TGTGCCAGCAGTAAGGGACAGGAACGGGGAGAAAAACTGTTTTTT.

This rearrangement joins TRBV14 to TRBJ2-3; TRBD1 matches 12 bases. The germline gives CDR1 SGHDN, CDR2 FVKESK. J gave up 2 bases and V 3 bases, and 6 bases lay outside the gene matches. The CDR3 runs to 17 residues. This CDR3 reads CASSQWGQGAPTDTQYF. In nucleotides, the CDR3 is TGTGCCAGCAGCCAGTGGGGACAGGGGGCGCCCACAGATACGCAGTATTTT.

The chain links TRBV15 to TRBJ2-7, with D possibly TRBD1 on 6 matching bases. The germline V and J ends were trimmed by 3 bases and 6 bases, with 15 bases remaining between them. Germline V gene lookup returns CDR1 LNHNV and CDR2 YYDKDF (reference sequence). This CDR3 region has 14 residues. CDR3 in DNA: TGTGCCACCAGCAGGTCACAGGGACCAGGCGAGCAGTACTTC. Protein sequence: CATSRSQGPGEQYF. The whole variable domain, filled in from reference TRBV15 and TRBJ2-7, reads DAMVIQNPRYQVTQFGKPVTLSCSQTLNHNVMYWYQQKSSQAPKLLFHYYDKDFNNEADTPDNFQSRRPNTSFCFLDIRSPGLGDTAMYLCATSRSQGPGEQYFGPGTRLTVT.

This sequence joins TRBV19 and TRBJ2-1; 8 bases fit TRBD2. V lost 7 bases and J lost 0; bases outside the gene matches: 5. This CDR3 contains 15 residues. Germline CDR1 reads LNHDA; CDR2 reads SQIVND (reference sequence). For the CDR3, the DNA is TGTGCCAGTACCGGAACTAGCGGCTCCTACAATGAGCAGTTCTTC. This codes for CASTGTSGSYNEQFF. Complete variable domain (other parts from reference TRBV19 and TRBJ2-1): DGGITQSPKYLFRKEGQNVTLSCEQNLNHDAMYWYRQDPGQGLRLIYYSQIVNDFQKGDIAEGYSVSREKKESFPLTVTSAQKNPTAFYLCASTGTSGSYNEQFFGPGTRLTVL.

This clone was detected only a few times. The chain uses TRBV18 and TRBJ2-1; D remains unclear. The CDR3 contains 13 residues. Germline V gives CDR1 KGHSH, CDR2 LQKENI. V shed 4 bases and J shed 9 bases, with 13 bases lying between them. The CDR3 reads CASSRVQLIEQFF. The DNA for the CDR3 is TGTGCCAGCTCACGGGTACAGTTGATTGAGCAGTTCTTC.

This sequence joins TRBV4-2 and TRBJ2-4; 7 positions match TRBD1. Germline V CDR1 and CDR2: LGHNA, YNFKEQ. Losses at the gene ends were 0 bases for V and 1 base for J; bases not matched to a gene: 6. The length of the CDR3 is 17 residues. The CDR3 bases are TGTGCCAGCAGCCAAGATTGGGCAGGGGGTGCCAAAAACATTCAGTACTTC. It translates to CASSQDWAGGAKNIQYF.

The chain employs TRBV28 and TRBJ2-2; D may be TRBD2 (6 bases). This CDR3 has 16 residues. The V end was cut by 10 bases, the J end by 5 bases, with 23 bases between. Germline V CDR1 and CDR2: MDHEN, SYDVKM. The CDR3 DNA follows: TGTGCCACCCCCCTCAGGGTGGAGGGGCTAACCGGGGAGCTGTTTTTT. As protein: CATPLRVEGLTGELFF. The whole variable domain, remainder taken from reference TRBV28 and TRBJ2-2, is DVKVTQSSRYLVKRTGEKVFLECVQDMDHENMFWYRQDPGLGLRLIYFSYDVKMKEKGDIPEGYSVSREKKERFSLILESASTNQTSMYLCATPLRVEGLTGELFFGEGSRLTVL.

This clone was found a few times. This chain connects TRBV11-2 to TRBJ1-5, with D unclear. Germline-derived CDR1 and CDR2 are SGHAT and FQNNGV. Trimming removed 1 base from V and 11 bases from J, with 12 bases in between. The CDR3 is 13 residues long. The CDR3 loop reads CASSLVRDSAQHF. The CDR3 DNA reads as TGTGCCAGCAGCTTAGTCCGAGATTCGGCCCAGCATTTT. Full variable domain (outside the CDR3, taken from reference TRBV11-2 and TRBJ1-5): EAGVAQSPRYKIIEKRQSVAFWCNPISGHATLYWYQQILGQGPKLLIQFQNNGVVDDSQLPKDRFSAERLKGVDSTLKIQPAKLEDSAVYLCASSLVRDSAQHFGDGTRLSIL.

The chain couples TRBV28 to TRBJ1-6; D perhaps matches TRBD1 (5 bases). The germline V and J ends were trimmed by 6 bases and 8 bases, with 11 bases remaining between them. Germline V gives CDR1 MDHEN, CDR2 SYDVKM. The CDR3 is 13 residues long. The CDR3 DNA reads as TGTGCCAGCAGCTCCGGGGGTGATTCACCCCTCCACTTT. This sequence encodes CASSSGGDSPLHF.

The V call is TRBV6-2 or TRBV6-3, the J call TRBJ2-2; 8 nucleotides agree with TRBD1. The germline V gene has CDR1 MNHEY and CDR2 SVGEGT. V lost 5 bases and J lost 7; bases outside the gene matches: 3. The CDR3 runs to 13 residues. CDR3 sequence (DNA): TGTGCCAGCAGTACAGGGGGGTTCGGGGAGCTGTTTTTT. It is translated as CASSTGGFGELFF.

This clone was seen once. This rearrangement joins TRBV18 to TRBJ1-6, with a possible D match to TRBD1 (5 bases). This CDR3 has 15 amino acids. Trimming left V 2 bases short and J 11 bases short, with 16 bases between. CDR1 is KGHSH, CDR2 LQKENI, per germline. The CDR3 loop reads CASSPFPQDITPLHF. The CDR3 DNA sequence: TGTGCCAGCTCACCATTCCCTCAGGACATAACACCCCTCCACTTT.

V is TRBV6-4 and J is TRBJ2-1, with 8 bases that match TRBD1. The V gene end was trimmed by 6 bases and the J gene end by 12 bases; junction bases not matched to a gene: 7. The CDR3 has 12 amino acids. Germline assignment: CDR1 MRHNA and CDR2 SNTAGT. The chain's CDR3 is CASSTAGGRQFF. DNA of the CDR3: TGTGCCAGCAGCACAGCAGGGGGCAGGCAGTTCTTC.

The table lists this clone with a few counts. The CDR3 here is CASSPSGDSPLHF. The CDR3, as DNA: TGTGCCAGCTCACCATCAGGGGATTCACCCCTCCACTTT. J is TRBJ1-6 and V is TRBV18, with TRBD1 as a possible D gene (6 bases). Between the trimmed V and J ends, which lost 2 bases and 8 bases, there was a span of 7 bases. CDR3 size: 13 residues. Germline CDR1 KGHSH, CDR2 LQKENI.

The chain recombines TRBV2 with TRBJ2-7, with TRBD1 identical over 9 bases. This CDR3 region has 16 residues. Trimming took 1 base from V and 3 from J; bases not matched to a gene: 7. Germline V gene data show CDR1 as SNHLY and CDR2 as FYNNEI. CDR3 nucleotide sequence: TGTGCCAGCAGTGAAGGGGGCGGGACAGGGAGCTACGAGCAGTACTTC. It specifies CASSEGGGTGSYEQYF.

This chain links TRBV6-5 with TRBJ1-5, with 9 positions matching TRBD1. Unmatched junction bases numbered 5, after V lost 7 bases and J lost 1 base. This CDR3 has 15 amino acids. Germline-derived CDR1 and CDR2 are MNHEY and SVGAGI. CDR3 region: CASKPGTGSNQPQHF. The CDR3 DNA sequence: TGTGCCAGCAAACCCGGGACAGGGAGCAATCAGCCCCAGCATTTT.

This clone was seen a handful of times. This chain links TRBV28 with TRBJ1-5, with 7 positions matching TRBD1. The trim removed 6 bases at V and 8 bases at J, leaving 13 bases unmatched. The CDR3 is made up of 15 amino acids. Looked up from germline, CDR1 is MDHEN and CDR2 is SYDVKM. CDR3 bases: TGTGCCAGCAGGACCCGACAGGGCCCCACGGAGCCCCAGCATTTT. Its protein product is CASRTRQGPTEPQHF.

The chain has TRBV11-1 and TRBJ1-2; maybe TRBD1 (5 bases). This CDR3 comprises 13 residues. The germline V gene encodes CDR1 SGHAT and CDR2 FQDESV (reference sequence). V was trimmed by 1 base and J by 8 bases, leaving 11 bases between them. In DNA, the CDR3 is TGTGCCAGCAGCTTAGTTGGGGCTGGCGGCTACACCTTC. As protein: CASSLVGAGGYTF.

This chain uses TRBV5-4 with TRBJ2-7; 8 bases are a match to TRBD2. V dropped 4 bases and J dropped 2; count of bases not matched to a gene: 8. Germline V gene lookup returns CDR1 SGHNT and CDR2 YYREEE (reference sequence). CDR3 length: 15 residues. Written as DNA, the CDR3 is TGTGCCAGCAGCAATAGCGGGGCATACCCCTACGAGCAGTACTTC. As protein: CASSNSGAYPYEQYF.

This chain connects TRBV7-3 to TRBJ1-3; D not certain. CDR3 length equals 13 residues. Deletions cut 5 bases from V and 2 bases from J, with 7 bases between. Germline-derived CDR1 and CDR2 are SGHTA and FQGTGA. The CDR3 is CASSQGAGNTIYF. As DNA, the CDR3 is TGTGCCAGCAGCCAAGGAGCTGGAAACACCATATATTTT. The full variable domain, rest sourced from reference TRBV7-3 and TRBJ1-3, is GAGVSQTPSNKVTEKGKYVELRCDPISGHTALYWYRQSLGQGPEFLIYFQGTGAADDSGLPNDRFFAVRPEGSVSTLKIQRTERGDSAVYLCASSQGAGNTIYFGEGSWLTVV.

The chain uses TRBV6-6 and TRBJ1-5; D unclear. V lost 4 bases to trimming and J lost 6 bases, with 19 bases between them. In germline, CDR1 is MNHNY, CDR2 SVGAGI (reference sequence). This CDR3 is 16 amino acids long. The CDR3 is CASSFTGSTARQPQHF. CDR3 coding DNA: TGTGCCAGCAGTTTCACGGGGTCAACAGCACGTCAGCCCCAGCATTTT.

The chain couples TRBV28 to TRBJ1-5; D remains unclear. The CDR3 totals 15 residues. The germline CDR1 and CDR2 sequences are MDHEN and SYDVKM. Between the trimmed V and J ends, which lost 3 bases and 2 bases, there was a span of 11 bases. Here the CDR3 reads CASSLGTDRNQPQHF. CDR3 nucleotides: TGTGCCAGCAGTTTGGGTACAGATCGCAATCAGCCCCAGCATTTT.

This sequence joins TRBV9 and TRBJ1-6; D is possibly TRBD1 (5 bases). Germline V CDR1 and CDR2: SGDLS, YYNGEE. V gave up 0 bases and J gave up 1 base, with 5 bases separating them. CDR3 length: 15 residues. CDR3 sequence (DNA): TGTGCCAGCAGCGTAGGACAGTCCTATAATTCACCCCTCCACTTT. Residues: CASSVGQSYNSPLHF.

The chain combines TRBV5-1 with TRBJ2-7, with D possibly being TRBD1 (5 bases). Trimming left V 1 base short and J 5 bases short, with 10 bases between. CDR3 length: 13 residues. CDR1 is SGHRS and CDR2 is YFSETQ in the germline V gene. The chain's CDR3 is CASSLSGPNEQYF. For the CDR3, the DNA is TGCGCCAGCAGCTTGTCAGGGCCCAACGAGCAGTACTTC.